The clone carrying this T cell receptor beta chain was seen a few times. Localized lung adenocarcinoma, a non-small cell lung cancer, affected the donors. The record originates from a study of CD4 and CD8 cells across lung adenocarcinoma regions. MiXCR was run by TCRdb on the PCR reads, yielding one entry per CDR3 protein. This table holds approximately 25,000 distinct CDR3 sequences, almost 50% found once. The CDR3 consists of 16 residues. CDR1 and CDR2 (germline): LNHNV, YYDKDF (reference sequence). The chain uses TRBV15 and TRBJ2-5, with TRBD1 matching over 7 bases. The J call may be in error: the DNA end matches TRBJ2-7 better. The sample comprised CD8+ T cells from the center of a lung tumor. This TCR came from a male donor with lung adenocarcinoma. The CD4 and CD8 labels of this study may be unreliable. CDR3 sequence (DNA): TGTGCCACCAGCAGAGATCCGGACAGGACCTTCTACGAGCAGTACTTC. It specifies CATSRDPDRTFYEQYF.